Listed below are T cell receptor beta chains from one sample, sequenced in a study of T cell responses to AZD1222 COVID-19 vaccine. Sequenced by immunoSEQ multiplex PCR; TCRdb stores in-frame clones only, minus some. The sample has 120,000 or so clones, around 90% seen once. Sample: peripheral blood, taken on day 0 of AZD1222 vaccination. These receptors all stem from an adult in good health. Each CDR3 is given with its conserved first and last residue. A D gene is named only where the DNA matches it firmly. Only some rows state a clone size, as once, few, many or a class for expanded clones.

j_call clone_size v_call d_call cdr3_aa cdr3_nt
TRBJ2-5 NA TRBV15 NA CATSRDRPGYQETQYF TGTGCCACCAGCAGAGACCGCCCCGGTTACCAAGAGACCCAGTACTTC
TRBJ2-7 NA TRBV18 NA CASSPSGPTYEQYF TGTGCCAGCTCACCGAGTGGCCCCACCTACGAGCAGTACTTC
TRBJ2-1 NA TRBV21-1 NA CASSKVRQRTYNEQFF TGTGCCAGCAGCAAAGTTAGGCAGAGAACATACAATGAGCAGTTCTTC
TRBJ1-1 NA TRBV29-1 NA CSVRGGLYAFF TGCAGCGTCCGCGGGGGGCTGTATGCTTTCTTT
TRBJ2-3 few TRBV5-3 TRBD2 CARSCGGPLSTDTQYF TGTGCCAGAAGCTGCGGGGGGCCTCTTAGCACAGATACGCAGTATTTT
TRBJ2-4 NA TRBV4-3 TRBD1 CASSPGQGAAKNIQYF TGCGCCAGCAGCCCGGGACAGGGGGCGGCCAAAAACATTCAGTACTTC
TRBJ2-7 NA TRBV14 NA CASSPVAGAYEQYF TGTGCCAGCAGCCCTGTGGCAGGGGCGTACGAGCAGTACTTC
TRBJ2-1 NA TRBV5-1 NA CASSLDPPGTYYNEQFF TGCGCCAGCAGCTTGGACCCCCCCGGGACGTATTACAATGAGCAGTTCTTC
TRBJ2-2 NA TRBV9 NA CASRPSLANTGELFF TGTGCCAGCAGGCCCTCCCTCGCGAACACCGGGGAGCTGTTTTTT
TRBJ2-1 NA TRBV12-3/TRBV12-4 NA CASREHNEQFF TGTGCCAGCAGAGAGCACAATGAGCAGTTCTTC
TRBJ1-5 NA TRBV18 NA CASSPSSATEQPQHF TGTGCCAGCTCACCATCTTCGGCGACTGAACAGCCCCAGCATTTT
TRBJ1-1 NA TRBV7-2 NA CASSFTAAGNTEAFF TGTGCCAGCAGTTTTACAGCCGCAGGGAATACTGAAGCTTTCTTT
TRBJ2-7 once TRBV7-9 TRBD1 CASSLGYRGEQYF TGTGCCAGCAGCTTAGGCTACAGGGGCGAGCAGTACTTC
TRBJ1-2 once TRBV6-5 NA CASKSRGNYGYTF TGTGCCAGCAAATCTAGGGGGAACTATGGCTACACCTTC
TRBJ2-3 NA TRBV7-2 NA CASSFRLGDTQYF TGTGCCAGCAGCTTTCGATTGGGGGATACGCAGTATTTT
TRBJ1-2 NA TRBV13 NA CASTPSDGSNYGYTF TGTGCCAGCACGCCCTCGGACGGATCTAACTATGGCTACACCTTC
TRBJ2-5 NA TRBV6-5 NA CASNGQGQETQYF TGTGCCAGCAATGGGCAGGGGCAAGAGACCCAGTACTTC
TRBJ2-7 NA TRBV7-8 NA CASSSAQGYEQYF TGTGCCAGCAGCTCGGCACAGGGATACGAGCAGTACTTC
TRBJ1-5 NA TRBV18 NA CASSQGRSNQPQHF TGTGCCAGCTCACAGGGGAGAAGCAATCAGCCCCAGCATTTT
TRBJ2-7 NA TRBV18 NA CASSPQGNEQYF TGTGCCAGCTCGCCTCAGGGGAACGAGCAGTACTTC
TRBJ2-1 NA TRBV19 TRBD2 CASSWTSGVGNEQFF TGTGCCAGTAGCTGGACTAGCGGGGTCGGGAATGAGCAGTTCTTC
TRBJ2-1 NA TRBV7-8 NA CASSLNNEQFF TGTGCCAGCAGCTTAAACAATGAGCAGTTCTTC
TRBJ1-4 NA TRBV4-1 NA CASSQERGEGEKLFF TGCGCCAGCAGCCAAGAGAGGGGGGAGGGTGAAAAACTGTTTTTT
TRBJ2-1 NA TRBV7-2 TRBD2 CASSSAGGFSYNEQFF TGTGCCAGCAGCTCAGCGGGGGGTTTTTCCTACAATGAGCAGTTCTTC
TRBJ1-2 NA TRBV28 NA CASREPDRYIGYTF TGTGCCAGCAGAGAACCCGACAGGTACATCGGCTACACCTTC
TRBJ1-1 NA TRBV5-1 NA CASSFEGEAFF TGCGCCAGCAGCTTTGAGGGTGAAGCTTTCTTT
TRBJ1-3 NA TRBV4-2 TRBD1 CASSLGQGAVSENTIYF TGTGCCAGCAGCCTCGGACAGGGGGCAGTATCCGAAAACACCATATATTTT
TRBJ1-6 NA TRBV6-1 NA CASSEAPGENSPLHF TGTGCCAGCAGTGAAGCTCCGGGGGAAAATTCACCCCTCCACTTT
TRBJ2-7 NA TRBV7-3 TRBD1 CASSLGPQGEYEQYF TGTGCCAGCAGCTTAGGTCCACAGGGGGAATACGAGCAGTACTTC
TRBJ1-1 NA TRBV6-1 NA CASSDPRGTEAFF TGTGCCAGCAGTGATCCGAGGGGAACTGAAGCTTTCTTT
TRBJ2-5 NA TRBV7-8 TRBD1 CASSLGQGQETQYF TGTGCCAGCAGCCTGGGACAGGGCCAAGAGACCCAGTACTTC
TRBJ2-7 NA TRBV19 TRBD1 CASSMDRASYEQYF TGTGCCAGTAGTATGGACAGGGCCTCCTACGAGCAGTACTTC
TRBJ1-6 NA TRBV4-1 NA CASSQGMGYNSPLHF TGCGCCAGCAGCCAAGGCATGGGTTATAATTCACCCCTCCACTTT
TRBJ2-5 NA TRBV2 NA CASSEGKTDQVTQYF TGTGCCAGCAGTGAAGGGAAAACCGACCAGGTGACCCAGTACTTC
TRBJ2-7 NA TRBV2 TRBD1 CASSEGPGQGYEQYF TGTGCCAGCAGTGAAGGACCGGGACAGGGTTACGAGCAGTACTTC
TRBJ2-3 NA TRBV3-1/TRBV3-2 NA CASSPRTVNPDTQYF TGTGCCAGCAGCCCGCGGACAGTTAATCCAGATACGCAGTATTTT
TRBJ1-4 NA TRBV19 TRBD1 CASSMGQVNEKLFF TGTGCCAGTAGTATGGGACAGGTTAATGAAAAACTGTTTTTT
TRBJ2-7 NA TRBV2 NA CASSAKLAGSYEQYF TGTGCCAGCAGCGCGAAGTTAGCCGGTTCCTACGAGCAGTACTTC
TRBJ2-2 NA TRBV15 NA CATRGRGNTGELFF TGTGCCACTAGAGGACGGGGAAACACCGGGGAGCTGTTTTTT
TRBJ1-2 once TRBV7-2 NA CASSFNWGDYGYTF TGTGCCAGCAGCTTTAACTGGGGTGACTATGGCTACACCTTC
TRBJ2-7 NA TRBV28 NA CASKFPGGSYEQYF TGTGCCAGCAAGTTTCCCGGGGGATCCTACGAGCAGTACTTC
TRBJ2-3 NA TRBV4-2 TRBD2 CASSSRGGRGLDTQYF TGTGCCAGCAGCTCTCGGGGGGGCCGGGGTCTAGATACGCAGTATTTT
TRBJ1-6 NA TRBV7-6 TRBD1 CASSVGQANNNSPLHF TGTGCCAGCAGCGTCGGACAGGCTAATAATAATTCACCCCTCCACTTT
TRBJ1-2 NA TRBV5-5 NA CASSFGQSYGYTF TGTGCCAGCAGCTTTGGACAGAGCTATGGCTACACCTTC
TRBJ2-7 NA TRBV4-1 TRBD1 CASSPGTGVSYEQYF TGCGCCAGCAGCCCAGGGACAGGGGTTTCCTACGAGCAGTACTTC
TRBJ1-2 once TRBV9 NA CASSVNRGIPYGYIF TGTGCCAGCAGCGTAAACCGAGGCATACCATATGGCTACATCTTC
TRBJ1-6 NA TRBV1 NA CTSSQDHGDNINSPLHF TGCACCAGCAGCCAAGATCATGGAGACAATATTAATTCACCCCTCCACTTT
TRBJ1-4 NA TRBV2 NA CASSPRDGAANEKLFF TGTGCCAGCAGCCCCCGGGACGGGGCAGCTAATGAAAAACTGTTTTTT
TRBJ2-1 NA TRBV15 TRBD1 CATSRPGTGYNEQFF TGTGCCACCAGCAGGCCCGGGACAGGGTACAATGAGCAGTTCTTC
TRBJ2-5 NA TRBV19 TRBD2 CASSTLGLAGPASQYF TGTGCCAGTAGTACCCTGGGACTAGCGGGGCCCGCGTCCCAGTACTTC
TRBJ1-6 once TRBV5-1 NA CASSLGGTGDSPLHF TGCGCCAGCAGCTTGGGCGGGACGGGAGATTCACCCCTCCACTTT
TRBJ2-5 NA TRBV5-1 NA CASSLRLTVSQETQYF TGCGCCAGCAGCTTGAGGTTAACAGTTTCTCAAGAGACCCAGTACTTC
TRBJ2-3 NA TRBV12-3/TRBV12-4 NA CASSQSTDTQYF TGTGCCAGCAGTCAAAGCACAGATACGCAGTATTTT
TRBJ2-3 NA TRBV14 NA CASSQDRSDTQYF TGTGCCAGCAGCCAAGATCGGTCAGATACGCAGTATTTT
TRBJ2-7 NA TRBV9 TRBD1 CASSVGQGASEQYF TGTGCCAGCAGCGTGGGGCAGGGGGCCAGCGAGCAGTACTTC
TRBJ1-2 NA TRBV28 NA CASIIARGDENGYTF TGTGCCAGCATTATTGCGAGGGGGGACGAAAATGGCTACACCTTC
TRBJ1-6 NA TRBV19 TRBD1 CASSIQGGNSPLHF TGTGCCAGTAGTATACAGGGGGGGAATTCACCCCTCCACTTT
TRBJ1-1 NA TRBV19 NA CASSLAQTTEAFF TGTGCCAGTAGCCTAGCCCAAACCACTGAAGCTTTCTTT
TRBJ1-2 NA TRBV7-9 NA CASSLAGQTGYGYTF TGTGCCAGCAGCTTAGCCGGACAAACGGGCTATGGCTACACCTTC
TRBJ2-3 NA TRBV5-4 TRBD2 CASSLGLAGTDTQYF TGTGCCAGCAGCTTGGGGCTAGCGGGCACAGATACGCAGTATTTT